The 27 T cell receptor beta chains below come from one sample, sequenced in a study of blood T cell repertoires in COVID-19. The data were produced by immunoSEQ multiplex PCR, yet TCRdb's version contains in-frame clones alone and is incomplete. Here the sample spans about 260,000 clones, 88% being singletons. Source material: peripheral blood. These receptors were collected from a human donor in a cohort sampled during active COVID-19.

The chain combines TRBV19 with TRBJ2-3; D is unclear. Germline V gene lookup returns CDR1 LNHDA and CDR2 SQIVND (reference sequence). V dropped 4 bases and J dropped 4 bases, with 9 bases sitting between them. This CDR3 contains 13 residues. The chain's CDR3 is CASSTNRADTQYF. The CDR3 region has the DNA TGTGCCAGTAGTACTAACAGAGCAGATACGCAGTATTTT.

The chain combines TRBV5-1 with TRBJ2-3; 7 bases are shared with TRBD1. V shed 1 base, J shed 0 bases, and the junction held 5 bases outside the gene matches. CDR1 and CDR2 (germline): SGHRS, YFSETQ. This CDR3 has 16 amino acids. The CDR3 here is CASSLSDRTSTDTQYF. CDR3 sequence (DNA): TGCGCCAGCAGCTTGTCGGACAGGACTAGCACAGATACGCAGTATTTT.

On this clone: Other DNA sequences in the sample encode the same CDR3. The chain combines TRBV7-9 with TRBJ1-1, with TRBD1 as a possible D gene (5 bases). The CDR3 covers 13 residues. Looked up from germline, CDR1 is SEHNR and CDR2 is FQNEAQ (reference sequence). The V gene lost 3 bases and the J gene lost 1 base, with 6 bases spanning the gap. The CDR3 reads CASSFGGNTEAFF. The CDR3 DNA reads as TGTGCCAGCAGCTTCGGGGGGAACACTGAAGCTTTCTTT.

The chain employs TRBV2 and TRBJ1-1, with 9 bases aligning to TRBD1. This CDR3 is built from 13 residues. CDR1 is SNHLY, CDR2 FYNNEI, per germline. With V trimmed by 6 bases and J by 4 bases, 3 bases remained unmatched. CDR3 DNA sequence: TGTGCCAGCAGCTCGACAGGGGGCACTGAAGCTTTCTTT. Its translation is CASSSTGGTEAFF.

This clone is a singleton in its sample. The chain combines TRBV18 with TRBJ1-4; no reliable D call. The CDR3 sequence is 14 residues long. Looked up from germline, CDR1 is KGHSH and CDR2 is LQKENI. Trimming stripped 5 bases from V and 0 bases from J, with 7 bases between. CDR3 loop: CASSSGATNEKLFF. The CDR3 DNA follows: TGTGCCAGCTCATCGGGAGCAACTAATGAAAAACTGTTTTTT. Using reference TRBV18 and TRBJ1-4 for the parts outside the CDR3, the full variable domain is NAGVMQNPRHLVRRRGQEARLRCSPMKGHSHVYWYRQLPEEGLKFMVYLQKENIIDESGMPKERFSAEFPKEGPSILRIQQVVRGDSAAYFCASSSGATNEKLFFGSGTQLSVL.

The gene calls are TRBV7-2 and TRBJ2-3; 10 bases are a match to TRBD2. The CDR3 runs 17 residues. CDR1 is SGHTA, CDR2 FQGNSA, per germline. After removal of 5 bases from V and 0 bases from J, the junction contained 8 bases not matched to a gene. CDR3 nucleotide sequence: TGTGCCAGCAGCCCCCGACTAGCGGGTATTAGCACAGATACGCAGTATTTT. It codes for CASSPRLAGISTDTQYF.

The V and J genes are TRBV9 and TRBJ1-1; D gene ambiguous. The CDR3 length is 13 residues. V lost 3 bases and J 1 base, leaving 7 bases between the germline ends. CDR1 is SGDLS, CDR2 YYNGEE, per germline. The CDR3 coding sequence is TGTGCCAGCAGCGAACGGGGGAACACTGAAGCTTTCTTT. Translating gives CASSERGNTEAFF.

This chain uses TRBV5-1 with TRBJ2-2; TRBD2 aligns across 13 bases. Germline V CDR1 and CDR2: SGHRS, YFSETQ. The CDR3 runs to 15 residues. J lost 5 bases, V lost 4 bases, and 2 bases had no gene match. DNA for the CDR3: TGCGCCAGCAGCGGGACTAGCGGGATTACCGGGGAGCTGTTTTTT. Amino acid sequence: CASSGTSGITGELFF.

Only a few counts were recorded for this clone. The chain uses TRBV15 and TRBJ1-5; weak D call: TRBD1 (6 bases). This CDR3 spans 14 amino acids. Deletions cut 0 bases from V and 7 bases from J, with 10 bases between. Germline V gene sequence: CDR1 LNHNV, CDR2 YYDKDF (reference sequence). The CDR3 sequence: CATSRDQGGQPQHF. The DNA of the CDR3 is TGTGCCACCAGCAGAGATCAAGGGGGACAGCCCCAGCATTTT.

The chain has TRBV4-3 and TRBJ1-1; D perhaps matches TRBD1 (5 bases). V was shortened by 1 base and J by 1 base, with 13 bases between the two germline ends. Germline loops: CDR1 LGHNA, CDR2 YSLEER. This CDR3 region has 16 residues. CDR3 coding DNA: TGCGCCAGCAGCCAAGCCAGGGCTATCGGGAACACTGAAGCTTTCTTT. This codes for CASSQARAIGNTEAFF.

This clone was picked up one time. The rearrangement joins TRBV9 to TRBJ1-4, with D possibly TRBD1 on 5 matching bases. The CDR3 has 13 residues. Germline lookup yields CDR1 SGDLS and CDR2 YYNGEE. V was pared by 4 bases and J by 8 bases, with 12 bases between. The CDR3 loop is CASSPRRGEKLFF. The CDR3 DNA sequence: TGTGCCAGCAGCCCTCGCCGGGGGGAAAAACTGTTTTTT. The full variable domain, rest sourced from reference TRBV9 and TRBJ1-4, is DSGVTQTPKHLITATGQRVTLRCSPRSGDLSVYWYQQSLDQGLQFLIQYYNGEERAKGNILERFSAQQFPDLHSELNLSSLELGDSALYFCASSPRRGEKLFFGSGTQLSVL.

The rearrangement joins TRBV5-1 to TRBJ1-3; D perhaps matches TRBD1 (6 bases). Germline lookup yields CDR1 SGHRS and CDR2 YFSETQ. V was shortened by 3 bases and J by 0 bases, with 16 bases between the two germline ends. CDR3 length equals 17 residues. The CDR3: CASSSFPGQLSGNTIYF. The CDR3 DNA is TGCGCCAGCAGCTCCTTTCCGGGACAACTCTCTGGAAACACCATATATTTT. Drawing the rest from reference TRBV5-1 and TRBJ1-3, the complete variable domain is KAGVTQTPRYLIKTRGQQVTLSCSPISGHRSVSWYQQTPGQGLQFLFEYFSETQRNKGNFPGRFSGRQFSNSRSEMNVSTLELGDSALYLCASSSFPGQLSGNTIYFGEGSWLTVV.

The rearrangement uses TRBV6-2 or TRBV6-3 and TRBJ2-7; 9 bases agree with TRBD1. Germline CDR1 reads MNHEY; CDR2 reads SVGEGT. The CDR3 is 14 amino acids. After removal of 1 base from V and 4 bases from J, the junction contained 2 bases not matched to a gene. The CDR3 protein is CASSYWTGVYEQYF. CDR3 nucleotide sequence: TGTGCCAGCAGTTACTGGACAGGGGTATACGAGCAGTACTTC.

The chain is built from TRBV4-1 and TRBJ1-5; tentative D call: TRBD1 (6 bases). The V gene lost 0 bases and the J gene lost 4 bases, with 10 bases spanning the gap. Germline V gene data show CDR1 as MGHRA and CDR2 as YSYEKL. The CDR3 is 15 residues long. This CDR3 is CASSQDTGSNQPQHF. The CDR3, as DNA: TGCGCCAGCAGCCAAGATACAGGGTCTAATCAGCCCCAGCATTTT.

The J gene is TRBJ2-7, the V gene TRBV10-3; 7 bases match TRBD1. J lost 2 bases, V lost 9 bases, and 13 bases had no gene match. CDR3 length: 15 amino acids. Germline loops: CDR1 ENHRY, CDR2 SYGVKD. For the CDR3, the DNA is TGTGCCATAAATACCGGGACAGACAATACCTACGAGCAGTACTTC. It yields the protein CAINTGTDNTYEQYF.

The CDR3 DNA is TGTGCCTGGAGTGGGACAGGGATCTACGAGCAGTACTTC. Translated: CAWSGTGIYEQYF. The chain couples TRBV30 to TRBJ2-7; 8 bases fit TRBD1. Per germline, CDR1 GTSNPN and CDR2 SVGIG (reference sequence). The junction had 2 bases not matched to a gene; V was cut back by 1 base and J by 3 bases. The CDR3 covers 13 residues.

The chain has TRBV19 and TRBJ2-7; D unresolved. V gave up 7 bases and J gave up 5 bases, with 18 bases separating them. The CDR3 loop spans 14 amino acids. The germline CDR1 and CDR2 sequences are LNHDA and SQIVND (reference sequence). CDR3 sequence (DNA): TGTGCCAGTAAAGAGGATCAACGCTACCACGAGCAGTACTTC. Translated, it gives CASKEDQRYHEQYF.

The chain links TRBV9 to TRBJ1-3, with D tentatively TRBD1 (6 bases). CDR1 is SGDLS and CDR2 is YYNGEE in the germline V gene. Trimming took off 0 bases at V and 7 bases at J, with 17 bases between the two ends. CDR3 length: 16 amino acids. This chain's CDR3 is CASSVGGSTGSNTIYF. The CDR3 coding sequence is TGTGCCAGCAGCGTAGGCGGCTCAACAGGGAGCAACACCATATATTTT.

The V gene is TRBV13, the J gene TRBJ1-3, with D uncertain. CDR3 length equals 15 residues. V lost 2 bases and J 1 base, leaving 9 bases between the germline ends. Germline-derived CDR1 and CDR2 are PRHDT and FYEKMQ (reference sequence). The chain's CDR3 is CASSLNQVSGNTIYF. For the CDR3, the DNA is TGTGCCAGCAGCTTAAATCAGGTTTCTGGAAACACCATATATTTT.

The gene calls are TRBV9 and TRBJ1-1; D remains unclear. V gave up 0 bases and J gave up 0 bases, with 9 bases separating them. Germline-derived CDR1 and CDR2 are SGDLS and YYNGEE. This CDR3 region has 15 residues. This CDR3 is CASSVAPVMNTEAFF. The CDR3 DNA is TGTGCCAGCAGCGTAGCCCCAGTTATGAACACTGAAGCTTTCTTT.

V gene TRBV4-3 combines with J gene TRBJ2-7, with TRBD2 matching over 10 bases. V shed 0 bases and J 4 bases; nucleotides not matched to a gene: 3. Germline values: CDR1 LGHNA, CDR2 YSLEER. This CDR3 spans 15 amino acids. The CDR3 DNA sequence: TGCGCCAGCAGCCAAGAGGGACTAGCGAGTTACGAGCAGTACTTC. Its translation: CASSQEGLASYEQYF.

The V and J genes are TRBV12-3 or TRBV12-4 and TRBJ1-2, with unresolved D. The CDR3 sequence is 13 residues long. Trimming removed 7 bases at V and 0 bases at J, with 9 bases between. The CDR3 DNA reads TGTGCCAGCACCCCCCCGTCTAACTATGGCTACACCTTC. This translates into CASTPPSNYGYTF.

Concerning this clone itself: Other DNA sequences in the same sample also yield this CDR3. The V call is TRBV12-3 or TRBV12-4, the J call TRBJ2-7; D remains ambiguous. There are 11 residues in the CDR3. Trimming removed 3 bases from V and 3 bases from J, with 3 bases in between. The CDR3 coding sequence is TGTGCCAGCAGTTTCAGCTACGAGCAGTACTTC. Residues: CASSFSYEQYF.

The chain uses TRBV5-1 and TRBJ2-7, with TRBD1 matching 8 bases. Germline trimming cut 0 bases from V and 4 bases from J; bases unmatched to any gene: 6. Germline CDR1 SGHRS, CDR2 YFSETQ. The CDR3 extends over 15 amino acids. CDR3 nucleotides: TGCGCCAGCAGCTTGGGGACAGGGCCTGGGTACGAGCAGTACTTC. Protein sequence: CASSLGTGPGYEQYF.

This clone was observed once. The rearrangement joins TRBV18 to TRBJ1-1; tentative D call: TRBD1 (6 bases). CDR3 length equals 15 residues. The V gene's germline CDR1 is KGHSH and CDR2 LQKENI. V dropped 3 bases and J dropped 0 bases, with 11 bases sitting between them. Written as DNA, the CDR3 is TGTGCCAGCTCACCCCCCACAGGGCTGAACACTGAAGCTTTCTTT. Its protein is CASSPPTGLNTEAFF.

This clone was seen a handful of times. The V and J genes are TRBV3-1 (or the pseudogene TRBV3-2) and TRBJ2-1; maybe TRBD1 (6 bases). With 6 bases removed from V and 10 bases from J, the gap between germline ends came to 13 bases. The germline V gene has CDR1 LGHDT and CDR2 YNNKEL (reference sequence). This CDR3 has 12 amino acids. For the CDR3, the DNA is TGTGCCAGCAGACCGACTGGGGGCGAGCAGTTCTTC. This codes for CASRPTGGEQFF.

This chain connects TRBV5-8 to TRBJ2-7; D is unresolved. V was pared by 0 bases and J by 2 bases, with 12 bases between. Germline assignment: CDR1 SGHTS and CDR2 YDEGEE. This CDR3 has 15 amino acids. Here the CDR3 DNA reads TGTGCCAGCAGCTTGGGGCAGAATGGCCCCTACGAGCAGTACTTC. Protein sequence: CASSLGQNGPYEQYF.